The clone carrying this TCR beta chain was seen ten or more times. This specimen belongs to a study of human T cells and chemical hapten exposure. Using its own MiXCR run on the RACE reads, TCRdb lists one record per CDR3 protein. This sample has tens of thousands of distinct CDR3 sequences, with about a tenth found just once. Germline-derived CDR1 and CDR2 are KGHSH and LQKENI. The V end lost 2 bases, the J end lost 4 bases, and 10 bases lay between the germline ends. This CDR3 is built from 14 residues. The time point: pre-sensitization, week 0. Treatment in this sample: therapeutic diphenylcyclopropenone sensitization with weekly scalp DPC.

This TCR was recovered from a woman aged 45-59 years with alopecia areata. Some clones in this sample may be carry-over from other donors' samples. The source material was whole blood, sampled in connection with sensitization to the hapten diphenylcyclopropenone (DPC). The chain is built from TRBV18 and TRBJ2-3; D call uncertain. CDR3 in amino acids: CASSPNTVSDTQYF. The CDR3 nucleotides read TGTGCCAGCTCACCAAACACAGTATCAGATACGCAGTATTTT. The variable domain in full, with the rest retrieved from reference TRBV18 and TRBJ2-3, is NAGVMQNPRHLVRRRGQEARLRCSPMKGHSHVYWYRQLPEEGLKFMVYLQKENIIDESGMPKERFSAEFPKEGPSILRIQQVVRGDSAAYFCASSPNTVSDTQYFGPGTRLTVL.